Below, 27 T cell receptor beta chains from the same sample are listed, as sequenced in a study of cytomegalovirus exposure and HLA in healthy donors. The data were produced by immunoSEQ multiplex PCR, yet TCRdb's version contains in-frame clones alone and is incomplete. Here the sample spans about 100,000 clones, over 75% being singletons. The sample comprised PBMCs. These receptors originate from a woman aged 18-35 years in good health and CMV-seronegative.

The genes are TRBV6-5 and TRBJ1-2; D call uncertain. CDR1 and CDR2 (germline): MNHEY, SVGAGI. The CDR3 length is 14 residues. Trimming cost V 0 bases and J 4 bases, with 9 bases left between them. CDR3 in amino acids: CASSYSQSGYGYTF. CDR3 DNA sequence: TGTGCCAGCAGTTACTCCCAAAGCGGCTATGGCTACACCTTC.

The J gene is TRBJ2-3, the V gene TRBV2, with a weak D call TRBD2 (5 bases). The CDR3 totals 14 residues. V dropped 3 bases and J dropped 2 bases, with 9 bases sitting between them. Germline CDR1 SNHLY, CDR2 FYNNEI. The CDR3 protein is CASSEEAPTDTQYF. In DNA form, the CDR3 reads TGTGCCAGCAGTGAGGAGGCACCCACAGATACGCAGTATTTT.

The V gene is TRBV7-9, the J gene TRBJ2-2; possible D gene TRBD1, 6 bases. Per germline, CDR1 SEHNR and CDR2 FQNEAQ (reference sequence). The CDR3 spans 17 residues. V was trimmed by 5 bases and J by 7 bases, leaving 23 bases between them. The CDR3 loop reads CASSPLTAQGLGGELFF. DNA for the CDR3: TGTGCCAGCAGCCCCCTAACTGCACAGGGTTTGGGCGGGGAGCTGTTTTTT.

The chain uses TRBV7-2 and TRBJ2-1; a weak D match, TRBD2 (6 bases). Germline V gene data show CDR1 as SGHTA and CDR2 as FQGNSA. Trimming removed 5 bases at V and 1 base at J, with 15 bases between. CDR3 length: 16 amino acids. DNA for the CDR3: TGTGCCAGCAGCGCCTCACTAGGGAGGTCCTACAATGAGCAGTTCTTC. This gives the protein CASSASLGRSYNEQFF. Based on the CDR3 plus reference TRBV7-2 and TRBJ2-1, the full variable domain is GAGVSQSPSNKVTEKGKDVELRCDPISGHTALYWYRQSLGQGLEFLIYFQGNSAPDKSGLPSDRFSAERTGGSVSTLTIQRTQQEDSAVYLCASSASLGRSYNEQFFGPGTRLTVL.

Here the CDR3 DNA reads TGTGCCAGCAGCTTGTTAGGGGCCCTCGTTTTCTTT. Its protein product is CASSLLGALVFF. The chain joins TRBV7-9 to TRBJ1-1, with D possibly matching TRBD1 (5 bases). This CDR3 comprises 12 residues. Germline lookup yields CDR1 SEHNR and CDR2 FQNEAQ (reference sequence). V lost 3 bases and J lost 13, with 15 bases in between.

V is TRBV25-1 and J is TRBJ1-4; D may be TRBD1 (6 bases). This CDR3 contains 17 residues. V was shortened by 6 bases and J by 0 bases, with 17 bases between the two germline ends. Germline V CDR1 and CDR2: MGHDK, SYGVNS. CDR3 in amino acids: CASSIALGGPTNEKLFF. CDR3 nucleotide sequence: TGTGCCAGCAGCATTGCCCTAGGGGGACCAACTAATGAAAAACTGTTTTTT.

V usage is TRBV19 and J usage is TRBJ1-2; TRBD1 matches 7 bases. This CDR3 region has 13 residues. Germline values: CDR1 LNHDA, CDR2 SQIVND (reference sequence). V lost 7 bases, J lost 8 bases, and 10 bases stayed unmatched. The CDR3: CASNPGTALGYTF. The DNA of the CDR3 is TGTGCCAGTAATCCCGGGACAGCCCTCGGCTACACCTTC.

This sequence joins TRBV7-9 and TRBJ2-6, with D unresolved. V was clipped by 5 bases and J by 0 bases, with 8 bases between them. Per the germline V gene, CDR1 is SEHNR and CDR2 is FQNEAQ (reference sequence). The CDR3 totals 15 residues. The CDR3, as DNA: TGTGCCAGCAGCATACAGCCCTCTGGGGCCAACGTCCTGACTTTC. This gives the protein CASSIQPSGANVLTF.

This clone was picked up a small number of times. V is TRBV29-1 and J is TRBJ2-7, with a weak D call TRBD1 (6 bases). The germline gives CDR1 SQVTM, CDR2 ANQGSEA. This CDR3 region has 15 residues. Trimming removed 1 base at V and 5 bases at J, with 18 bases between. The CDR3 DNA is TGCAGCGTTGAAGGTGGGATGGGGGCGATTAACGAGCAGTACTTC. It is translated as CSVEGGMGAINEQYF.

The chain combines TRBV11-3 with TRBJ2-3, with 10 bases matching TRBD2. V was clipped by 1 base and J by 4 bases; unmatched bases: 5. CDR1 SGHNT and CDR2 YENEEA come from the germline V gene. There are 16 residues in the CDR3. CDR3: CASSLGAGGLADTQYF. The CDR3 nucleotides read TGTGCCAGCAGCTTAGGAGCGGGGGGGCTGGCAGATACGCAGTATTTT. The whole variable domain, filled in from reference TRBV11-3 and TRBJ2-3, reads EAGVVQSPRYKIIEKKQPVAFWCNPISGHNTLYWYLQNLGQGPELLIRYENEEAVDDSQLPKDRFSAERLKGVDSTLKIQPAELGDSAVYLCASSLGAGGLADTQYFGPGTRLTVL.

J is TRBJ1-5 and V is TRBV18, with a weak D call TRBD1 (6 bases). The CDR3 runs to 15 residues. The germline V gene encodes CDR1 KGHSH and CDR2 LQKENI. Deletions cut 5 bases from V and 2 bases from J, with 13 bases between. The CDR3 nucleotides are TGTGCCAGCTCAGGCCAGGGGTTGGGCAATCAGCCCCAGCATTTT. This translates into CASSGQGLGNQPQHF.

Only a few counts were recorded for this clone. This chain joins TRBV10-3 and TRBJ1-2, with TRBD1 identical over 7 bases. CDR1 is ENHRY, CDR2 SYGVKD, per germline. V lost 5 bases and J lost 4; bases outside the gene matches: 4. The CDR3 loop spans 13 amino acids. The CDR3 coding sequence is TGTGCCATCAGTCCGGGACAGCTCTATGGCTACACCTTC. Protein: CAISPGQLYGYTF.

The V and J genes are TRBV6-5 and TRBJ2-1; TRBD2 agrees at 7 bases. Germline CDR1 is MNHEY and CDR2 is SVGAGI. Unmatched junction bases numbered 5, after V lost 0 bases and J lost 3 bases. The CDR3 sequence is 16 residues long. DNA of the CDR3: TGTGCCAGCAGTTACTCCCTTGGGGGGGGCTACAATGAGCAGTTCTTC. It is translated as CASSYSLGGGYNEQFF.

This clone showed up just once. V usage is TRBV25-1 and J usage is TRBJ1-1; 11 nucleotides agree with TRBD1. The CDR3 has 16 residues. The germline V gene encodes CDR1 MGHDK and CDR2 SYGVNS. V lost 2 bases and J lost 4; bases outside the gene matches: 6. This CDR3 reads CASSERDRGSVTEAFF. DNA of the CDR3: TGTGCCAGCAGTGAAAGGGACAGGGGGTCGGTCACTGAAGCTTTCTTT.

V gene TRBV14 combines with J gene TRBJ2-7; 9 nucleotides match TRBD2. The trim removed 2 bases at V and 0 bases at J, leaving 8 bases unmatched. The CDR3 is made up of 17 amino acids. Germline V CDR1 and CDR2: SGHDN, FVKESK. The CDR3 here is CASSQTSGGRLSYEQYF. The CDR3 DNA reads TGTGCCAGCAGCCAAACGAGCGGGGGGCGACTCTCCTACGAGCAGTACTTC.

The genes are TRBV27 and TRBJ1-1; D unclear. Germline values: CDR1 MNHEY, CDR2 SMNVEV (reference sequence). The CDR3 sequence is 13 residues long. V gave up 1 base and J gave up 6 bases, with 9 bases separating them. The CDR3 loop is CASSLYQEAEAFF. The DNA of the CDR3 is TGTGCCAGCAGTTTATACCAGGAAGCTGAAGCTTTCTTT.

This clone was seen just once. V is TRBV5-6 and J is TRBJ1-2, with D tentatively TRBD1 (6 bases). The CDR3 consists of 15 residues. Trimming removed 1 base from V and 2 bases from J, with 12 bases in between. Germline V gene data show CDR1 as SGHDT and CDR2 as YYEEEE. The CDR3 protein is CASSLNQGMNYGYTF. Here the CDR3 DNA reads TGTGCCAGCAGCTTGAATCAGGGGATGAACTATGGCTACACCTTC.

This chain links TRBV6-6 with TRBJ1-2; TRBD1 matches 9 bases. This CDR3 spans 11 amino acids. J lost 8 bases, V lost 10 bases, and 5 bases had no gene match. Germline V gives CDR1 MNHNY, CDR2 SVGAGI (reference sequence). The CDR3 nucleotides are TGTGCCATACAGGGGGCTCGAGGCTACACCTTC. As protein: CAIQGARGYTF.

The chain links TRBV4-1 to TRBJ2-3; TRBD1 aligns across 10 bases. Trimming cost V 1 base and J 6 bases; bases outside gene matches: 13. This CDR3 has 18 residues. From germline, CDR1 is MGHRA and CDR2 YSYEKL. CDR3 coding DNA: TGCGCCAGCAGCCAAGTGGTGACAGGGGGCATTTCTCGTGATACGCAGTATTTT. It specifies CASSQVVTGGISRDTQYF.

In DNA, the CDR3 is TGTGCCAGTAGTATTACGGTAATAATGAACACCGGGGAGCTGTTTTTT. Residues: CASSITVIMNTGELFF. The chain joins TRBV19 to TRBJ2-2; D remains unclear. The V and J ends lost 3 bases and 1 base respectively, with 12 bases between them. CDR3 length: 16 residues. Per germline, CDR1 LNHDA and CDR2 SQIVND (reference sequence).

This sequence joins TRBV10-1 and TRBJ2-1, with 10 bases matching TRBD1. Trimming cost V 1 base and J 1 base; bases outside gene matches: 4. The length of the CDR3 is 17 residues. Germline assignment: CDR1 WNHNN and CDR2 SYGVQD (reference sequence). The CDR3 region is CASSEWTGGVSYNEQFF. CDR3 sequence (DNA): TGCGCCAGCAGTGAGTGGACAGGGGGAGTATCCTACAATGAGCAGTTCTTC.

This clone was seen only once. The genes are TRBV7-9 and TRBJ2-1; maybe TRBD2 (5 bases). V was pared by 10 bases and J by 1 base, with 17 bases between. This CDR3 comprises 15 residues. Germline V CDR1 and CDR2: SEHNR, FQNEAQ (reference sequence). CDR3 region: CATEMRTASYNEQFF. As DNA, the CDR3 is TGTGCCACAGAGATGAGGACTGCATCCTACAATGAGCAGTTCTTC.

The CDR3 DNA reads TGTGCCAGCAGCCAAGAATTTGAGGGCAAGTATGAGCAGTTCTTC. This translates into CASSQEFEGKYEQFF. The genes are TRBV4-2 and TRBJ2-1; perhaps TRBD2 as D (5 bases). Germline CDR1 LGHNA, CDR2 YNFKEQ. Deletions cut 0 bases from V and 8 bases from J, with 14 bases between. This CDR3 contains 15 residues.

The chain combines TRBV5-5 with TRBJ2-4; D is undetermined. Germline V gene lookup returns CDR1 SGHKS and CDR2 YYEKEE (reference sequence). With 1 base removed from V and 0 bases from J, the gap between germline ends came to 8 bases. CDR3 length: 15 amino acids. DNA for the CDR3: TGTGCCAGCAGCTTGTCCCGACAAGCCAAAAACATTCAGTACTTC. Protein: CASSLSRQAKNIQYF.

The chain employs TRBV30 and TRBJ1-4; D might be TRBD1 (5 bases). The CDR3 covers 15 residues. Trimming stripped 2 bases from V and 7 bases from J, with 17 bases between. Germline CDR1 and CDR2: GTSNPN and SVGIG (reference sequence). This CDR3 is CAWSPLGLRGEKLFF. The CDR3, as DNA: TGTGCCTGGAGTCCTCTGGGCCTTAGGGGTGAAAAACTGTTTTTT.

This clone was found once. The chain has TRBV11-2 and TRBJ1-5; perhaps TRBD1 as D (6 bases). V lost 6 bases to trimming and J lost 1 base, with 13 bases between them. The V gene's germline CDR1 is SGHAT and CDR2 FQNNGV. The CDR3 runs 15 residues. DNA of the CDR3: TGTGCCAGCAGTTATTCCAGGGGAAGCAATCAGCCCCAGCATTTT. It encodes CASSYSRGSNQPQHF.

The V gene is TRBV28, the J gene TRBJ1-3; D is uncertain. Germline assignment: CDR1 MDHEN and CDR2 SYDVKM. The ends were cut back, 4 bases at V and 0 bases at J, with 7 bases in the middle. The CDR3 extends over 14 amino acids. CDR3 nucleotides: TGTGCCAGCAGTTCCGTCCTCTCTGGAAACACCATATATTTT. Translation gives CASSSVLSGNTIYF.